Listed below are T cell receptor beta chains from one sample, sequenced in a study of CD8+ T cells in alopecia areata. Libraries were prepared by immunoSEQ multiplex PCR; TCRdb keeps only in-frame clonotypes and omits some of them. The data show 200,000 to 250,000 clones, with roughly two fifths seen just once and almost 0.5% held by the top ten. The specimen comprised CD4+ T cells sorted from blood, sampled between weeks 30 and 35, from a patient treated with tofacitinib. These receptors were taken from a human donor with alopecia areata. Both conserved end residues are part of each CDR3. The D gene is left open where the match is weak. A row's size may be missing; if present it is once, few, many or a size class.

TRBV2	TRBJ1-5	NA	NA	CASRSDGISNQPQHF	TGTGCCAGCAGATCCGATGGCATCAGCAATCAGCCCCAGCATTTT
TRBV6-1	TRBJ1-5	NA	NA	CASSERGAQPQHF	TGTGCCAGCAGTGAACGTGGGGCTCAGCCCCAGCATTTT
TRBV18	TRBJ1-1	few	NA	CASSRIEGDTEAFF	TGTGCCAGCTCACGGATCGAGGGCGACACTGAAGCTTTCTTT
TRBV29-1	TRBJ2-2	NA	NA	CSACLQGGGELFF	TGCAGCGCTTGCTTACAGGGTGGCGGGGAGCTGTTTTTT
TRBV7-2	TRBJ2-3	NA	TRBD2	CASSQRLPASGGLQATQYF	TGTGCCAGCAGCCAAAGACTCCCGGCTAGCGGGGGTTTACAAGCGACGCAGTATTTT
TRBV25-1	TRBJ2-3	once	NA	CASGRDSTDTQYF	TGTGCCAGCGGTAGGGACTCCACGGATACGCAGTATTTT
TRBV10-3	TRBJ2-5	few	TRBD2	CAIKASGGAQETQYF	TGTGCCATCAAGGCTAGCGGAGGGGCTCAAGAGACCCAGTACTTC
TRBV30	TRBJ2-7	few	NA	CACLAGSGSYEQYF	TGTGCCTGCTTGGCAGGGAGCGGCTCCTACGAGCAGTACTTC
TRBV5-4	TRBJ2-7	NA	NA	CASSFDWYEQYF	TGTGCCAGCAGCTTCGACTGGTACGAGCAGTACTTC
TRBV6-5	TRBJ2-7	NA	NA	CASRKQGRYSYEQYF	TGTGCCAGCAGAAAACAGGGCCGATACTCCTACGAGCAGTACTTC
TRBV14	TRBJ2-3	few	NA	CASSQPRGRLTDTQYF	TGTGCCAGCAGCCAACCACGTGGCAGACTCACAGATACGCAGTATTTT
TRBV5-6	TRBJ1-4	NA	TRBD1	CASSRTGTLNEKLFF	TGTGCCAGCAGCCGGACAGGAACCCTTAATGAAAAACTGTTTTTT
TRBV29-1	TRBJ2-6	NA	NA	CSVTRDSGANVLTF	TGCAGCGTCACCAGGGACTCTGGGGCCAACGTCCTGACTTTC
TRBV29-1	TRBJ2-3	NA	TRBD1	CSVRQGSWDTQYF	TGCAGCGTTAGACAGGGGAGTTGGGATACGCAGTATTTT
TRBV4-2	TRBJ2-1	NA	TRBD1	CASSQDWGDRGRDEQFF	TGTGCCAGCAGCCAAGACTGGGGGGACAGGGGCAGGGATGAGCAGTTCTTC
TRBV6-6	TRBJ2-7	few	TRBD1	CASILDRGRIGEQYF	TGTGCCAGCATTCTGGACAGGGGGCGCATTGGTGAGCAGTACTTC
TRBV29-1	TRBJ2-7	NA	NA	CSVAWADPRSYEQYF	TGCAGCGTTGCTTGGGCTGACCCGCGCTCCTACGAGCAGTACTTC
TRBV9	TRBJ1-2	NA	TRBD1	CASSRRGDSANYGYTF	TGTGCCAGCAGCCGTAGGGGGGACAGCGCTAACTATGGCTACACCTTC
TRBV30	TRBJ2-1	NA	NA	CAWMRLQGNEQFF	TGTGCCTGGATGCGACTACAGGGCAATGAGCAGTTCTTC
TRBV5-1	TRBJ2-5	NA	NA	CASSLFQGGETQYF	TGCGCCAGCAGCTTGTTTCAGGGAGGAGAGACCCAGTACTTC
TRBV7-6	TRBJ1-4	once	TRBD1	CASSFGQGREKLFF	TGTGCCAGCAGCTTCGGACAGGGTAGAGAAAAACTGTTTTTT
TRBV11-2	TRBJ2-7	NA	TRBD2	CASSSTRLAGPYEQYF	TGTGCCAGCAGCTCAACCCGACTAGCGGGACCCTACGAGCAGTACTTC
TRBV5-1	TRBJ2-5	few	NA	CASSLSRQQQETQYF	TGCGCCAGCAGCTTGTCTCGACAGCAACAAGAGACCCAGTACTTC
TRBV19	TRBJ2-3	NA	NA	CASKGPLTDTQYF	TGTGCCAGTAAGGGTCCCCTCACAGATACGCAGTATTTT
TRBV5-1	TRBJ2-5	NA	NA	CASSLPFQGTQYF	TGCGCCAGCAGCTTGCCCTTCCAAGGGACCCAGTACTTC
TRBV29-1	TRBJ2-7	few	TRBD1	CSVANKGAPYEQYF	TGCAGCGTTGCCAATAAGGGGGCCCCCTACGAGCAGTACTTC
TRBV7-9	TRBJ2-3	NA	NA	CASSSADTQYF	TGTGCCAGCAGCTCAGCAGATACGCAGTATTTT
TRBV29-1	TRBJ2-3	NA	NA	CSVDLQGADTQYF	TGCAGCGTTGACCTACAGGGTGCAGATACGCAGTATTTT
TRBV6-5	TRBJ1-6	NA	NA	CASSYSGSYNSPLHF	TGTGCCAGCAGTTACTCAGGCTCCTATAATTCACCCCTCCACTTT
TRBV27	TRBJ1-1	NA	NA	CASSRSLNTEAFF	TGTGCCAGCAGTCGAAGCTTGAACACTGAAGCTTTCTTT
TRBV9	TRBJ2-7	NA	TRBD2	CASSPRGSGSSYEQYF	TGTGCCAGCAGCCCCCGGGGTAGCGGGAGCTCCTACGAGCAGTACTTC
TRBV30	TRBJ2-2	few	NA	CAWSVLGTGELFF	TGTGCCTGGAGTGTATTGGGAACCGGGGAGCTGTTTTTT
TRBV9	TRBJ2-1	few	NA	CASSEGGSYNEQFF	TGTGCCAGCAGCGAGGGGGGATCCTACAATGAGCAGTTCTTC
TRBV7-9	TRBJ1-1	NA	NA	CASSLSGSGHTEAFF	TGTGCCAGCAGCTTATCGGGGTCTGGGCACACTGAAGCTTTCTTT
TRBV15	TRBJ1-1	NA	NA	CATSRARANTEAFF	TGTGCCACCAGCAGGGCCCGAGCAAACACTGAAGCTTTCTTT
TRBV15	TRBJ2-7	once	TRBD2	CATSRDNGLAYEQYF	TGTGCCACCAGCAGAGATAACGGACTAGCCTACGAGCAGTACTTC
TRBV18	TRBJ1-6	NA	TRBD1	CASSPKTGNSPLHF	TGTGCCAGCTCACCAAAGACAGGGAATTCACCCCTCCACTTT
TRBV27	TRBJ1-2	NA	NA	CASSTGRDGYTF	TGTGCCAGCAGTACAGGTCGGGATGGCTACACCTTC
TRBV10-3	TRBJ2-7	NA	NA	CAISEEVVGEQYF	TGTGCCATCAGTGAGGAAGTTGTAGGCGAGCAGTACTTC
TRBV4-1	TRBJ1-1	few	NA	CASSQPRRGNTEAFF	TGCGCCAGCAGCCAACCTCGGAGGGGTAACACTGAAGCTTTCTTT